These T cell receptor beta chains were read from a single sample in a study of shared clonotypes between healthy human individuals. Produced via immunoSEQ multiplex PCR; TCRdb's table is partial and in-frame only. The sample includes around 1.5 million clones, around 98% of them seen just once. Sequenced sample: naive CD4+ T cells sorted from blood. All receptors derive from a man in his thirties or forties in good health. The CDR3 runs from the conserved cysteine through the conserved F or W. D genes are given only for firm matches. Some rows mark clone size as missing; the rest say once, few, many or name a class of expanded clone.

- TRBJ2-1 TRBV6-1 - TGTGCCAGCAGTGGAAAAGATGCCGGTGAGCAGTTCTTC CASSGKDAGEQFF
once TRBJ2-7 TRBV11-2 - TGTGCCAGCAGCTTAGTACCCGGACCCTACGAGCAGTACTTC CASSLVPGPYEQYF
- TRBJ2-1 TRBV5-1 TRBD2 TGCGCCAGCAGTCCCATAGCTAGCGGGGCAAACAATGAGCAGTTCTTC CASSPIASGANNEQFF
- TRBJ1-5 TRBV30 - TGTGCCTGGATACCTAGGGGGGCGGAAAGACCTAATCAGCCCCAGCATTTT CAWIPRGAERPNQPQHF
- TRBJ1-1 TRBV29-1 TRBD1 TGCAGCGCTCGAAAACAGGGGGCAAGGGCCTCTGAAGCTTTCTTT CSARKQGARASEAFF
- TRBJ1-5 TRBV28 TRBD1 TGTGCCAGCAGCACGGACAGGGGGAGCAATCAGCCCCAGCATTTT CASSTDRGSNQPQHF
- TRBJ2-3 TRBV21-1 - TGTGCCAGCAGCATCTCCTCTCAGGGACAGGGGCCTAGCACAGATACGCAGTATTTT CASSISSQGQGPSTDTQYF
once TRBJ2-5 TRBV7-6 - TGTGCCAGCAGCTTAGTCGGGGGAGAGACCCAGTACTTC CASSLVGGETQYF
- TRBJ2-2 TRBV9 TRBD2 TGTGCCAGCAGCGCCGAATTAGCGGGAGGGCCCACCGGGGAGCTGTTTTTT CASSAELAGGPTGELFF
- TRBJ1-4 TRBV19 - TGTGCCAGTAGTATTCCCGCCGGGGGCGTCGAAAAACTGTTTTTT CASSIPAGGVEKLFF
- TRBJ2-2 TRBV28 TRBD1 TGTGCCAGCAGTAGGACAGGGGGCTCCGGGGAGCTGTTTTTT CASSRTGGSGELFF
- TRBJ2-7 TRBV2 - TGTGCCAGCGTGGTGGATCCGGGTGGCTACGAGCAGTACTTC CASVVDPGGYEQYF
- TRBJ2-7 TRBV7-9 - TGTGCCAGCAGCTCTGAGGGCTACGAGCAGTACTTC CASSSEGYEQYF
- TRBJ2-7 TRBV6-1 - TGTGCCAGCAGTGGCCGGGTCCTGAGTCAGTACGAGCAGTACTTC CASSGRVLSQYEQYF
- TRBJ2-6 TRBV13 TRBD1 TGTGCCAGCAGCCGAATCGTGGACAGGGGTGAAACTGGGGCCAACGTCCTGACTTTC CASSRIVDRGETGANVLTF
- TRBJ2-1 TRBV6-1 - TGTGCCAGCAGTGAAGCTCCCTTGAACAGGGGCATATCAGCGGGAGCCTACAATGAGCAGTTCTTC CASSEAPLNRGISAGAYNEQFF
- TRBJ1-1 TRBV7-6 TRBD1 TGTGCCAGCAGCAAGGGACAGGGCGGCACTGAAGCTTTCTTT CASSKGQGGTEAFF
- TRBJ2-3 TRBV19 - TGTGCCAGTAGTCCGAGGACCATCACAGATACGCAGTATTTT CASSPRTITDTQYF
- TRBJ1-3 TRBV2 TRBD1 TGTGCCAGCAGCAATACAGGGGGCGCTGGAAACACCATATATTTT CASSNTGGAGNTIYF
- TRBJ2-2 TRBV7-9 - TGTGCCAGCAGCTTAATTTGGACCACCGGGGAGCTGTTTTTT CASSLIWTTGELFF
- TRBJ1-5 TRBV5-6 - TGTGCCAGCAGCTTAGCAGGGGTGGGCAATCAGCCCCAGCATTTT CASSLAGVGNQPQHF
once TRBJ1-2 TRBV5-1 - TGCGCCAGCAGCCCGGACAGTGGTCTTAACTATGGCTACACCTTC CASSPDSGLNYGYTF